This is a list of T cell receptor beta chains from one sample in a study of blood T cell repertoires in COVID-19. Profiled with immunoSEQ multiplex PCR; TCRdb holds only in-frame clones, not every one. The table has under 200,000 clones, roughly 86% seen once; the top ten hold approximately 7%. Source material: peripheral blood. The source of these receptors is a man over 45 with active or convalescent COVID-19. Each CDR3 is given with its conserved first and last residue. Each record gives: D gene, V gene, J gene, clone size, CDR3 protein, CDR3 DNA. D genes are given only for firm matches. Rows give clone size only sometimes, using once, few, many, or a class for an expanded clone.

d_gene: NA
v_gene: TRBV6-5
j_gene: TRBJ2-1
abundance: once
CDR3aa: CASSYTRGYSYNEQFF
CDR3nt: TGTGCCAGCAGTTACACCCGGGGTTACTCCTACAATGAGCAGTTCTTC

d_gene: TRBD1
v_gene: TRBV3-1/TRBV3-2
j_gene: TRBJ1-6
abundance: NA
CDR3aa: CASSQTPTGIVSPLHF
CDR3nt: TGTGCCAGCAGCCAAACCCCGACAGGGATAGTTTCACCCCTCCACTTT

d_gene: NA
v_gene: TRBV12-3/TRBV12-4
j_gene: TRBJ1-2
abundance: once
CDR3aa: CASNLGTQYGYTF
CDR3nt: TGTGCCAGCAACCTCGGGACTCAGTATGGCTACACCTTC

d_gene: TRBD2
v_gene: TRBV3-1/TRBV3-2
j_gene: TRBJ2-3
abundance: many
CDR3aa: CASSQDSSGSYVNTQYF
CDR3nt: TGTGCCAGCAGCCAAGATTCTAGCGGGAGCTACGTTAATACGCAGTATTTT

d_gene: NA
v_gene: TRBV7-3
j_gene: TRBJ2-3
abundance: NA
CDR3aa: CASSLTSGQSDTQYF
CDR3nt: TGTGCCAGCAGCTTAACTTCAGGGCAGTCAGATACGCAGTATTTT

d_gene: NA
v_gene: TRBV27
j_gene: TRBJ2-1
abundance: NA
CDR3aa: CASSLFLGAGAAEQFF
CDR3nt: TGTGCCAGCAGTTTATTTCTGGGGGCAGGTGCTGCTGAGCAGTTCTTC

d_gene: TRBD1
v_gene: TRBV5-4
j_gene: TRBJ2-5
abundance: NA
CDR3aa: CASNPPQGAGETQYF
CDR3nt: TGTGCCAGCAACCCTCCGCAGGGGGCAGGAGAGACCCAGTACTTC

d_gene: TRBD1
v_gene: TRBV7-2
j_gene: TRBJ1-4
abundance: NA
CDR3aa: CASSLGTGEKLFF
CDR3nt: TGTGCCAGCAGCTTAGGGACAGGGGAAAAACTGTTTTTT

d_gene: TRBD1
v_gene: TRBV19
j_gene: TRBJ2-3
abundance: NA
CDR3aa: CASSIWTGGADTQYF
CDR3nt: TGTGCCAGTAGTATATGGACAGGGGGCGCAGATACGCAGTATTTT

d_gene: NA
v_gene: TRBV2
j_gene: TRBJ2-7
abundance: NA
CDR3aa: CASTRLSGVSEQYF
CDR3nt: TGTGCCAGCACACGACTGTCGGGAGTTTCCGAGCAGTACTTC

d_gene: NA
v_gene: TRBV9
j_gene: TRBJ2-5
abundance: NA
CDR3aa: CASSVGGIKETQYF
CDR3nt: TGTGCCAGCAGCGTAGGTGGCATCAAAGAGACCCAGTACTTC

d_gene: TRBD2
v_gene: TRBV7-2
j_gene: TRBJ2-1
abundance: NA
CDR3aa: CASSLSGIDNEQFF
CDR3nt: TGTGCCAGCAGCTTAAGCGGGATCGACAATGAGCAGTTCTTC

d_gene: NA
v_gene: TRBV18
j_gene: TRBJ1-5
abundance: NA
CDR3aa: CASTPDGGRGINQPQHF
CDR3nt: TGTGCCAGCACCCCGGATGGAGGGAGGGGAATAAACCAGCCCCAGCATTTT

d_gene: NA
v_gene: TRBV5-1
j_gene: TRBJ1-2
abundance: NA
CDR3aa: CASSLEKALGDGYTF
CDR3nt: TGCGCCAGCAGCTTGGAAAAGGCCTTGGGCGATGGCTACACCTTC

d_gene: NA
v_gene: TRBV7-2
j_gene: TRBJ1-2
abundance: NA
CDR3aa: CASRVTPDGYTF
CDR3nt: TGTGCCAGCAGGGTCACACCTGATGGCTACACCTTC

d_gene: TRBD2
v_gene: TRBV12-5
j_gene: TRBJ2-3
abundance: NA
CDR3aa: CASGPGLAGATDTQYF
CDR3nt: TGTGCTAGTGGCCCGGGACTAGCGGGAGCCACAGATACGCAGTATTTT

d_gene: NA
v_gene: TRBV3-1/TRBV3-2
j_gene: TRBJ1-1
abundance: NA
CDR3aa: CASSPTGNTEAFF
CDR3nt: TGTGCCAGCAGCCCTACAGGGAACACTGAAGCTTTCTTT

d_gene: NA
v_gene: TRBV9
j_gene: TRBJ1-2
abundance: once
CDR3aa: CASSVWSEGAYGYTF
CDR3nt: TGTGCCAGCAGCGTATGGTCGGAGGGTGCCTATGGCTACACCTTC

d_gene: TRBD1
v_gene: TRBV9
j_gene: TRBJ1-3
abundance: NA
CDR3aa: CASSEGTGLRGNTIYF
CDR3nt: TGTGCCAGCAGCGAGGGGACAGGGTTGCGAGGAAACACCATATATTTT

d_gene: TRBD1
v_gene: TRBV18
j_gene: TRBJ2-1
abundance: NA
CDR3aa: CASSDDRDEQFF
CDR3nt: TGTGCCAGCTCAGACGACAGGGATGAGCAGTTCTTC

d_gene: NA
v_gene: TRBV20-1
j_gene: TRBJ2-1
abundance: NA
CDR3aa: CSARVEDEQFF
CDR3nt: TGCAGTGCTAGGGTGGAGGATGAGCAGTTCTTC

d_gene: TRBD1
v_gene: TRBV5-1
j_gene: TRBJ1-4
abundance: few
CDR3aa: CASSSFRGTDEKLFF
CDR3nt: TGCGCCAGCAGCTCTTTCCGCGGGACAGATGAAAAACTGTTTTTT

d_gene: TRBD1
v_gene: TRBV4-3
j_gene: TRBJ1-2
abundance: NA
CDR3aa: CASSQDPTGNYGYTF
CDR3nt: TGCGCCAGCAGCCAAGATCCGACAGGGAACTATGGCTACACCTTC

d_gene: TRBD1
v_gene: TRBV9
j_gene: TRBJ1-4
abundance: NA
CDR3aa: CASSLTQGRNEKLFF
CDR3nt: TGTGCCAGCAGCCTCACACAGGGGCGAAATGAAAAACTGTTTTTT

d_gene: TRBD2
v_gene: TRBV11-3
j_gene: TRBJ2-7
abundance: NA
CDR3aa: CASARERGLKSSYEQYF
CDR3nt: TGTGCCAGCGCTCGCGAAAGGGGACTAAAGTCCTCCTACGAGCAGTACTTC

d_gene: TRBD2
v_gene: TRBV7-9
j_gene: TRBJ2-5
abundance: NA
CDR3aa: CASSREALAGQETQYF
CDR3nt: TGTGCCAGCAGCAGAGAGGCCCTAGCGGGACAAGAGACCCAGTACTTC

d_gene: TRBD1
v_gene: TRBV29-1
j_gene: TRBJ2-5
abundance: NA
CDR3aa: CSYGQGSEETQYF
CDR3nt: TGCAGCTATGGACAGGGTAGTGAAGAGACCCAGTACTTC

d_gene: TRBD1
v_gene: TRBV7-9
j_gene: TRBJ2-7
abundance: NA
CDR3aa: CASSLGGTGGKYEQYF
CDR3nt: TGTGCCAGCAGCTTAGGGGGGACAGGGGGAAAATACGAGCAGTACTTC